This T cell receptor beta chain was recorded in a study of blood T cell repertoires in COVID-19. With 4 bases clipped from V and 7 bases from J, the junction kept 6 bases outside the gene matches. Germline V CDR1 and CDR2: MDHEN, SYDVKM. CDR3 length: 13 residues. This clone was observed once. TCRdb's table, derived via immunoSEQ multiplex PCR, lists solely in-frame clones and lacks some. The sample shows roughly 200,000 clones, 84% of them seen only once. Sequencing used peripheral blood. This receptor was obtained from a human donor in a cohort sampled during active COVID-19. The chain links TRBV28 to TRBJ2-7, with 8 bases that match TRBD2. CDR3 nucleotide sequence: TGTGCCAGCAGTTCTAAGCGGGAGAGGGAGCAGTACTTC. Its protein product is CASSSKREREQYF.